The TCR beta chain described here comes from a study of shared clonotypes between healthy human individuals. Study-wide context: CD4 naive cells filled three plates per donor, CD4 memory three, CD8 naive two and CD8 memory one.

Roughly 200 ng DNA, approximately 31,000 T cell genomes, went into each sorted-subset replicate PCR. Profiling relied on immunoSEQ multiplex PCR, and the TCRdb table lists in-frame clones only, not all of them. The sample consists of over a million clones, about 75% of them appearing once. CD4+ cells underwent separation, giving CD45RA+ naive and CD45RA-negative memory subsets. The CDR3 is made up of 12 amino acids. Germline lookup yields CDR1 LNHDA and CDR2 SQIVND (reference sequence). J gave up 9 bases and V 5 bases, and 4 bases lay outside the gene matches. Material for sequencing was memory CD4+ T cells sorted from blood. Subset indicated: CD45RA-negative fraction. The chain is built from TRBV19 and TRBJ1-2; TRBD1 matches at 9 bases. The clonotype was recovered from a man between 18 and 35 years old in good health. DNA for the CDR3: TGTGCCAGTAGTTCCGGACAGGGGCGCTACACCTTC. Translation: CASSSGQGRYTF.